The clone carrying this T cell receptor (beta chain) is medium-sized (0.01 to 0.1%) in the sample. This beta chain appears as a stray read in a library generated for alpha chains; its size is not informative. The sample belongs to a study of spatial heterogeneity in lung cancer. The length of the CDR3 is 15 residues. The germline V gene encodes CDR1 LNHDA and CDR2 SQIVND (reference sequence). V dropped 1 base and J dropped 1 base, with 10 bases sitting between them. Each CDR3 protein gets one entry after TCRdb re-called the 5' RACE reads with MiXCR. The sample comprises 7,200 or so distinct CDR3 sequences, nearly 4% of which are singletons, and roughly a quarter rests with the top ten. Documented time point: sample taken at primary tumor resection. Without sorting, whole RNA was sequenced from tumor, nontumor lung or frozen PBMC.

This sequence originates from a female donor with early-stage non-small cell lung cancer. The source material was normal lung tissue next to the tumor, sampled at surgery. The chain combines TRBV19 with TRBJ2-5, with D possibly TRBD2 on 7 matching bases. The CDR3 protein is CASSIGRGAQETQYF. The DNA of the CDR3 is TGTGCCAGTAGTATAGGTCGGGGGGCCCAAGAGACCCAGTACTTC.